Presented here are 32 T cell receptor beta chains from one specimen sequenced in a study of shared clonotypes between healthy human individuals. Only in-frame clones appear in the TCRdb table, and some are missing; sequencing was by immunoSEQ multiplex PCR. Of some 320,000 clones in the sample, around 90% were seen once. The sequencing sample was made of memory CD8+ T cells sorted from blood. Subset here: CD45RO+ cells pooled with CCR7-negative TemRA cells. The origin of the receptors is a man between 18 and 29 years old in good health.

The V gene is TRBV13, the J gene TRBJ1-1; no firm D call. The CDR3 extends over 15 amino acids. CDR1 PRHDT and CDR2 FYEKMQ come from the germline V gene (reference sequence). V was shortened by 6 bases and J by 1 base, with 15 bases between the two germline ends. The CDR3 bases are TGTGCCAGCAGTTCCCCGAGTGAGGGGAACACTGAAGCTTTCTTT. Residues: CASSSPSEGNTEAFF.

This rearrangement joins TRBV7-9 to TRBJ1-1; D might be TRBD1 (5 bases). This CDR3 spans 17 amino acids. V was pared by 6 bases and J by 4 bases, with 24 bases between. CDR1 and CDR2 (germline): SEHNR, FQNEAQ (reference sequence). CDR3 residues: CASRTSVQVGKGTEAFF. Here the CDR3 DNA reads TGTGCCAGCAGGACCTCGGTACAGGTAGGGAAGGGCACTGAAGCTTTCTTT. The variable domain in full, completed from reference TRBV7-9 and TRBJ1-1, reads DTGVSQNPRHKITKRGQNVTFRCDPISEHNRLYWYRQTLGQGPEFLTYFQNEAQLEKSRLLSDRFSAERPKGSFSTLEIQRTEQGDSAMYLCASRTSVQVGKGTEAFFGQGTRLTVV.

A word on this clone: Other DNA sequences of this sample code for an identical CDR3. J is TRBJ2-7 and V is TRBV27; D not certain. Trimming removed 0 bases at V and 3 bases at J, with 6 bases between. Germline CDR1 reads MNHEY; CDR2 reads SMNVEV (reference sequence). The CDR3 sequence is 13 residues long. CDR3 nucleotide sequence: TGTGCCAGCAGTTTATCGCCTAACTACGAGCAGTACTTC. Translated, it gives CASSLSPNYEQYF.

The rearrangement uses TRBV7-8 and TRBJ2-1, with D perhaps TRBD2 (5 bases). Germline V CDR1 and CDR2: SGHVS, FQNEAQ. Trimming removed 7 bases at V and 6 bases at J, with 13 bases between. CDR3 length: 13 residues. CDR3 coding DNA: TGTGCCAGCATCAGTTCTAGCCTCAATGAGCAGTTCTTC. This codes for CASISSSLNEQFF.

The chain couples TRBV7-9 to TRBJ2-7, with TRBD2 matching over 14 bases. This CDR3 is 16 amino acids long. Germline trimming cut 7 bases from V and 5 bases from J; bases unmatched to any gene: 10. CDR1 and CDR2 from the germline V gene are SEHNR and FQNEAQ (reference sequence). CDR3 nucleotides: TGTGCCAGCACCATGGCGGGACTAGCGGGAGTCGACGAGCAGTACTTC. It is translated as CASTMAGLAGVDEQYF.

The table lists this clone with a count of one. The rearrangement uses TRBV2 and TRBJ2-7; perhaps TRBD1 as D (5 bases). The CDR3 totals 19 residues. Trimming stripped 0 bases from V and 2 bases from J, with 23 bases between. The germline V gene encodes CDR1 SNHLY and CDR2 FYNNEI. The CDR3 spells CASSEALRQNDRNPYEQYF. DNA of the CDR3: TGTGCCAGCAGTGAAGCGCTTCGGCAGAACGACAGAAACCCCTACGAGCAGTACTTC.

The rearrangement links TRBV2 to TRBJ1-1, with 9 bases aligning to TRBD1. J was trimmed by 4 bases and V by 4 bases; bases with no gene match: 4. Looked up from germline, CDR1 is SNHLY and CDR2 is FYNNEI. The CDR3 is made up of 14 amino acids. CDR3 sequence: CASSAQGAGTEAFF. The CDR3 coding sequence is TGTGCCAGCAGTGCACAGGGGGCGGGCACTGAAGCTTTCTTT.

The V and J genes are TRBV5-1 and TRBJ2-7; 10 bases are a match to TRBD2. Germline assignment: CDR1 SGHRS and CDR2 YFSETQ. With V trimmed by 5 bases and J by 4 bases, 12 bases remained unmatched. The CDR3 loop spans 16 amino acids. The CDR3 loop reads CASRWSGRALVYEQYF. The CDR3 nucleotides read TGCGCCAGCAGGTGGAGCGGGAGGGCCCTCGTTTACGAGCAGTACTTC.

V is TRBV4-1 and J is TRBJ2-3, with TRBD2 matching over 10 bases. Germline-derived CDR1 and CDR2 are MGHRA and YSYEKL. V lost 4 bases, J lost 3 bases, and 4 bases stayed unmatched. CDR3 length: 15 amino acids. The CDR3 DNA follows: TGCGCCAGCAGCCCAGGACTAGCGGAAACAGATACGCAGTATTTT. This sequence encodes CASSPGLAETDTQYF.

CDR3 sequence reads: CAWSPAEYSTDTQYF. The CDR3 nucleotides are TGTGCCTGGAGCCCTGCGGAGTATAGCACAGATACGCAGTATTTT. The chain is built from TRBV30 and TRBJ2-3; D gene ambiguous. The V end was cut by 3 bases, the J end by 0 bases, with 13 bases between. The germline V gene has CDR1 GTSNPN and CDR2 SVGIG (reference sequence). The CDR3 length is 15 residues.

The DNA for the CDR3 is TGTGCCATCAAGGGGACAGGGGGCGAATACGAGCAGTACTTC. Amino acid sequence: CAIKGTGGEYEQYF. The V call is TRBV10-3, the J call TRBJ2-7; TRBD1 matches 12 bases. CDR3 length: 14 amino acids. CDR1 is ENHRY and CDR2 is SYGVKD in the germline V gene. V lost 7 bases, J lost 4 bases, and 5 bases stayed unmatched.

The V and J genes are TRBV5-1 and TRBJ1-1; TRBD1 agrees at 7 bases. CDR1 and CDR2 from the germline V gene are SGHRS and YFSETQ. With V trimmed by 1 base and J by 0 bases, 9 bases remained unmatched. The CDR3 contains 17 residues. CDR3 nucleotide sequence: TGCGCCAGCAGCTTGCTGGGACAGAGCTACATGAACACTGAAGCTTTCTTT. Encoded protein: CASSLLGQSYMNTEAFF.

This clone has just a few counts. The chain recombines TRBV19 with TRBJ2-7; D gene unclear. Germline assignment: CDR1 LNHDA and CDR2 SQIVND (reference sequence). CDR3 size: 13 residues. V was shortened by 3 bases and J by 2 bases, with 8 bases between the two germline ends. The CDR3 region has the DNA TGTGCCAGTAGTATGGCTCCCACCTACGAGCAGTACTTC. Its translation: CASSMAPTYEQYF.

The chain links TRBV28 to TRBJ1-1; 8 nucleotides match TRBD1. Germline V gene data show CDR1 as MDHEN and CDR2 as SYDVKM. With V trimmed by 4 bases and J by 8 bases, 9 bases remained unmatched. This CDR3 has 14 amino acids. The CDR3 here is CASSSFTGGGEAFF. In nucleotides, the CDR3 is TGTGCCAGCAGTTCGTTTACAGGGGGAGGGGAAGCTTTCTTT.

V usage is TRBV18 and J usage is TRBJ2-7; 7 nucleotides line up with TRBD2. Germline loops: CDR1 KGHSH, CDR2 LQKENI. This CDR3 comprises 14 residues. The ends lost 3 bases at V and 2 bases at J; junction bases unmatched: 4. The CDR3 DNA follows: TGTGCCAGCTCACCTGTCGGGGGGACCTACGAGCAGTACTTC. It codes for CASSPVGGTYEQYF.

Only a few counts were recorded for this clone. The chain links TRBV4-3 to TRBJ2-1; D is uncertain. The germline gives CDR1 LGHNA, CDR2 YSLEER. The V end lost 0 bases, the J end lost 9 bases, and 6 bases lay between the germline ends. The CDR3 consists of 12 residues. The DNA of the CDR3 is TGCGCCAGCAGCCAAGATGGCTTTGAGCAGTTCTTC. Protein sequence: CASSQDGFEQFF.

The chain is built from TRBV7-9 and TRBJ2-2; D not certain. This CDR3 has 15 amino acids. The germline V gene has CDR1 SEHNR and CDR2 FQNEAQ (reference sequence). Trimming took 1 base from V and 0 from J, leaving 6 bases between them. Written as DNA, the CDR3 is TGTGCCAGCAGCTTAGTTACAGCGAACACCGGGGAGCTGTTTTTT. It yields the protein CASSLVTANTGELFF.

The chain couples TRBV4-1 to TRBJ2-1; a weak D match, TRBD2 (6 bases). Trimming cost V 2 bases and J 12 bases, with 26 bases left between them. The length of the CDR3 is 17 residues. Germline CDR1 is MGHRA and CDR2 is YSYEKL. CDR3: CASSQPLRDGSPLRQFF. The CDR3 DNA follows: TGCGCCAGCAGCCAACCGTTGCGGGACGGTTCCCCCCTACGGCAGTTCTTC.

The CDR3 nucleotides are TGTGCCAGCACCCGTGACGGCGGGATCGGGTCAGAGACCCAGTACTTC. Residues: CASTRDGGIGSETQYF. J is TRBJ2-5 and V is TRBV7-8; a weak D match, TRBD2 (6 bases). Germline V gives CDR1 SGHVS, CDR2 FQNEAQ. This CDR3 contains 16 residues. Trimming left V 7 bases short and J 4 bases short, with 22 bases between.

The chain joins TRBV7-9 to TRBJ2-1, with 7 bases identical to TRBD1. The germline V gene encodes CDR1 SEHNR and CDR2 FQNEAQ (reference sequence). This CDR3 spans 15 amino acids. The junction had 6 bases not matched to a gene; V was cut back by 3 bases and J by 4 bases. The CDR3 DNA is TGTGCCAGCAGCTTCCGGGACAGCATTTACAATGAGCAGTTCTTC. As protein: CASSFRDSIYNEQFF.

This chain joins TRBV6-5 and TRBJ2-5; 8 positions match TRBD2. Germline V gene data show CDR1 as MNHEY and CDR2 as SVGAGI. The CDR3 extends over 14 amino acids. The V and J ends lost 1 base and 5 bases, in that order; junction bases with no gene match: 3. The CDR3 region has the DNA TGTGCCAGCAGTTACTTCGGGGGGGCGGAGACCCAGTACTTC. It encodes CASSYFGGAETQYF.

This chain links TRBV2 with TRBJ2-5; TRBD2 matches at 7 bases. The CDR3 loop spans 14 amino acids. Germline lookup yields CDR1 SNHLY and CDR2 FYNNEI. With 7 bases clipped from V and 1 base from J, the junction kept 6 bases outside the gene matches. The CDR3 bases are TGTGCCAGCAATGACCTAGCGGTCCAAGAGACCCAGTACTTC. This codes for CASNDLAVQETQYF.

The CDR3 is CAWSITSRRSYEQYF. CDR3 coding DNA: TGTGCCTGGAGTATTACTAGTCGGAGGTCCTACGAGCAGTACTTC. The chain joins TRBV30 to TRBJ2-7; D is perhaps TRBD2 (5 bases). This CDR3 comprises 15 residues. Trimming stripped 2 bases from V and 1 base from J, with 15 bases between. Germline loops: CDR1 GTSNPN, CDR2 SVGIG (reference sequence).

The J gene is TRBJ2-2, the V gene TRBV2; 12 nucleotides agree with TRBD2. The germline V gene has CDR1 SNHLY and CDR2 FYNNEI. CDR3 length: 21 residues. Trimming at V came to 6 bases and at J to 5 bases, leaving 22 bases not matched to a gene. CDR3 DNA: TGTGCCAGCAGCACCAGGACTAGCGGGACTGTCGGGGTCTCCTTGACCGGGGAGCTGTTTTTT. Translating it yields CASSTRTSGTVGVSLTGELFF.

V gene TRBV29-1 combines with J gene TRBJ2-7, with 9 bases lining up with TRBD1. J gave up 3 bases and V 6 bases, and 6 bases lay outside the gene matches. The germline V gene has CDR1 SQVTM and CDR2 ANQGSEA. This CDR3 is built from 13 residues. The CDR3 region is CSVADRGGYEQYF. The CDR3 region has the DNA TGCAGCGTCGCTGACAGGGGGGGCTACGAGCAGTACTTC.

The V call is TRBV5-4, the J call TRBJ1-4, with 10 bases fitting TRBD1. CDR3 length equals 14 residues. Germline-derived CDR1 and CDR2 are SGHNT and YYREEE (reference sequence). Germline trimming cut 3 bases from V and 10 bases from J; bases unmatched to any gene: 6. The CDR3: CASSSGTGDGKLFF. The CDR3, as DNA: TGTGCCAGCAGCTCCGGGACAGGGGACGGAAAACTGTTTTTT. Filled out from reference TRBV5-4 and TRBJ1-4, the complete variable domain reads ETGVTQSPTHLIKTRGQQVTLRCSSQSGHNTVSWYQQALGQGPQFIFQYYREEENGRGNFPPRFSGLQFPNYSSELNVNALELDDSALYLCASSSGTGDGKLFFGSGTQLSVL.

The chain carries TRBV10-2 and TRBJ2-5; unclear D gene. The CDR3 runs to 14 residues. Per germline, CDR1 WSHSY and CDR2 SAAADI. Trimming took off 2 bases at V and 4 bases at J, with 11 bases between the two ends. For the CDR3, the DNA is TGCGCCAGCAGTGAGAGGCAGCCGGGAGAGACCCAGTACTTC. The encoded protein is CASSERQPGETQYF.

This clone was seen more than once but under ten times. The chain carries TRBV21-1 and TRBJ2-1; the DNA was not compared with TRBD1, the D call given in the table. TRBV21-1 is described as a pseudogene. CDR3 size: 15 residues. CDR3 in DNA: TGTGCCAGCAGCAAAGGGCACAGCTCCTACAATGAGCAGTTCTTC. It is translated as CASSKGHSSYNEQFF.

The chain links TRBV7-9 to TRBJ2-5; 10 bases are shared with TRBD1. CDR1 and CDR2 from the germline V gene are SEHNR and FQNEAQ (reference sequence). Trimming at V came to 5 bases and at J to 4 bases, leaving 4 bases not matched to a gene. The CDR3 extends over 14 amino acids. This CDR3 is CASSPDRGRETQYF. The CDR3 nucleotides read TGTGCCAGCAGCCCGGACAGGGGGAGAGAGACCCAGTACTTC.

The chain employs TRBV27 and TRBJ1-2, with TRBD1 matching over 9 bases. V was pared by 8 bases and J by 4 bases, with 11 bases of the junction left unmatched. The CDR3 extends over 15 amino acids. Per the germline V gene, CDR1 is MNHEY and CDR2 is SMNVEV (reference sequence). The CDR3 nucleotides are TGTGCCAGCTCCACAAACAGGGGGCAGATCTATGGCTACACCTTC. Translation gives CASSTNRGQIYGYTF.

The chain carries TRBV29-1 and TRBJ2-7, with 10 positions matching TRBD2. This CDR3 is 14 amino acids long. Germline assignment: CDR1 SQVTM and CDR2 ANQGSEA. V lost 2 bases to trimming and J lost 2 bases; unmatched junction nucleotides: 3. CDR3 amino acids: CSVELAGETYEQYF. CDR3 nucleotide sequence: TGCAGCGTTGAACTAGCGGGAGAGACCTACGAGCAGTACTTC.

The J gene is TRBJ1-6, the V gene TRBV6-6; no firm D call. The CDR3 has 15 residues. Germline V gene sequence: CDR1 MNHNY, CDR2 SVGAGI (reference sequence). The germline V and J ends were trimmed by 7 bases and 13 bases, with 23 bases remaining between them. The CDR3 is CASTSGGDASYPLHF. As DNA, the CDR3 is TGTGCCAGCACTTCGGGAGGCGACGCCTCCTACCCCCTCCACTTT.